This T cell receptor beta chain was identified in a study of T-cell memory formation after mild COVID-19. 5'RACE primed at constant segments yielded TCR alpha and TCR beta cDNA libraries bearing sample barcodes and UMIs. TCRdb reprocessed the 5' RACE reads via MiXCR and lists one record per CDR3 protein. The profile shows roughly 550,000 distinct CDR3 sequences, about 20% of them singletons. V was pared by 10 bases and J by 3 bases, with 16 bases of the junction left unmatched. The CDR3 consists of 18 residues. Germline values: CDR1 SGHVS, CDR2 FNYEAQ. This TCR derives from an adult woman who had mild COVID-19 (a few samples of this study predate the infection). Cell type and time point are not known. The specimen sequenced was PBMCs or a T cell subset sorted from them (not recorded which). V gene TRBV7-6 combines with J gene TRBJ2-3, with TRBD2 matching over 13 bases. The CDR3 loop reads CATDEGTSGELRTDTQYF. CDR3 coding DNA: TGTGCCACCGACGAGGGGACTAGCGGGGAGTTACGGACAGATACGCAGTATTTT.